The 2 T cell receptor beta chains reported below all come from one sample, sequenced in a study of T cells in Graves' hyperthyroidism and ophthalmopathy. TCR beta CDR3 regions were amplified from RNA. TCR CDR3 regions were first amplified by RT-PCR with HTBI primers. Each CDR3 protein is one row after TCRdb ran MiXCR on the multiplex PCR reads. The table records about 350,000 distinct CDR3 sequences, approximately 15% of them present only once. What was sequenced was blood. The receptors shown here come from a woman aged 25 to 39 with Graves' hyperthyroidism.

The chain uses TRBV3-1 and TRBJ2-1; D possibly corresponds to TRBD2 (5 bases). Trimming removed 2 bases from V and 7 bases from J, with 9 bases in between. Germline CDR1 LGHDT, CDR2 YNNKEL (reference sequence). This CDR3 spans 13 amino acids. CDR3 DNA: TGTGCCAGCAGCCAACAGCTAGCTAATGAGCAGTTCTTC. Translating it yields CASSQQLANEQFF.

DNA for the CDR3: TGTGCCAGCAGTCCCGTAGCGGAGATCAAAAGGGCCAGCACAGATACGCAGTATTTT. As protein: CASSPVAEIKRASTDTQYF. The chain joins TRBV12-3 or TRBV12-4 to TRBJ2-3, with D tentatively TRBD2 (6 bases). The CDR3 is 19 amino acids. Trimming took off 5 bases at V and 0 bases at J, with 24 bases between the two ends.